The clone carrying this T cell receptor beta chain was seen only a few times. The antigen remains undetermined. This sample was included in a study of T cell repertoires in cytomegalovirus infection. Overall study findings and caveats: The response measured ex vivo was dominated by TCR beta clonotypes (HLA-C-restricted and CMV-specific). Cumulative frequency of public TCR beta families picked out carriers of CMV plus the relevant HLA.

With V trimmed by 8 bases and J by 5 bases, 8 bases remained unmatched. The V gene's germline CDR1 is MNHEY and CDR2 SVGEGT. The CDR3 runs 13 residues. TCRdb re-derived calls from the reads in MiXCR, one entry per CDR3 protein. In the table there are approximately 340,000 distinct CDR3 sequences, under 35% of which are singletons. The material sequenced was cultured PBMCs, taken from culture after CMV antigen stimulation. The clonotype was recovered from a human donor in good health (CMV status not recorded). Some clones in this sample may be carry-over from other donors' samples. The chain recombines TRBV6-2 or TRBV6-3 with TRBJ2-7; TRBD1 matches 8 bases. DNA of the CDR3: TGTGCCAGCGGCAGGACAGGGTTCCACGAGCAGTACTTC. Its protein is CASGRTGFHEQYF.